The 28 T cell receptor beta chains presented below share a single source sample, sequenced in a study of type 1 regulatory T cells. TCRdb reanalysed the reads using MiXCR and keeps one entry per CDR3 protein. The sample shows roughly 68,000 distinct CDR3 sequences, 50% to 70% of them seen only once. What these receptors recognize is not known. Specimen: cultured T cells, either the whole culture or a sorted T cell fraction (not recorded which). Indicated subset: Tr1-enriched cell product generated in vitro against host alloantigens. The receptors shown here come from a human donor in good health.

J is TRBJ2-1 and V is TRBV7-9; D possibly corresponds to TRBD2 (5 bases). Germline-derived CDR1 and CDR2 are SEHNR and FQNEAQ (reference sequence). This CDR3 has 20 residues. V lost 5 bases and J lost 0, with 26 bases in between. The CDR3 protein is CASSKSGGMKWVSSYNEQFF. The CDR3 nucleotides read TGTGCCAGCAGCAAAAGCGGCGGCATGAAGTGGGTGTCCTCCTACAATGAGCAGTTCTTC.

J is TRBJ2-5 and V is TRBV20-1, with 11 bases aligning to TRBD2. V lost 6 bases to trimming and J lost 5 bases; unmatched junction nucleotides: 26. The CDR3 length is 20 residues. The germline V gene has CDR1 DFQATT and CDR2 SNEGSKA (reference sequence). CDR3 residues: CSAHLPLVAGGPPWGETQYF. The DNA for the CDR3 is TGCAGTGCCCACCTTCCGCTCGTAGCGGGAGGGCCACCGTGGGGGGAGACCCAGTACTTC.

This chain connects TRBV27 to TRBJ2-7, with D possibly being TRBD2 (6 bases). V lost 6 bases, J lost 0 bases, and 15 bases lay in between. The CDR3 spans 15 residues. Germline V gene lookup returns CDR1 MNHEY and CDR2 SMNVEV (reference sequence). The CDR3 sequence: CASSRSGLDSYEQYF. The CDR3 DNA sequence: TGTGCCAGCAGCCGCTCGGGACTCGACTCCTACGAGCAGTACTTC.

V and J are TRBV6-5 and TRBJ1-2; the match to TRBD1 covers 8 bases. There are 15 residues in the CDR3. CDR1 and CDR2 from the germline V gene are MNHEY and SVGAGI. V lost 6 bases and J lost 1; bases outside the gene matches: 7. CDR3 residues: CASRRPTGDNYGYTF. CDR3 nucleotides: TGTGCCAGCAGACGCCCGACAGGGGATAACTATGGCTACACCTTC.

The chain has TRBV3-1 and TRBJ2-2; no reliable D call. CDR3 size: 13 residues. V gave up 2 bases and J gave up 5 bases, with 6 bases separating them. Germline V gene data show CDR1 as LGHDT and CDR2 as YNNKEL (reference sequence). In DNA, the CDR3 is TGTGCCAGCAGCCAATTGGGTACCGGGGAGCTGTTTTTT. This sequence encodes CASSQLGTGELFF.

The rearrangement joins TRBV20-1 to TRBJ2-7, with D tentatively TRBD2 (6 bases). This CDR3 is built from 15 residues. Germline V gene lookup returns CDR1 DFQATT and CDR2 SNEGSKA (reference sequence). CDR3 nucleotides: TGCAGCGCCCAAGACCAGCGGGTGGGTCCCTACGAGCAGTACTTC. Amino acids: CSAQDQRVGPYEQYF.

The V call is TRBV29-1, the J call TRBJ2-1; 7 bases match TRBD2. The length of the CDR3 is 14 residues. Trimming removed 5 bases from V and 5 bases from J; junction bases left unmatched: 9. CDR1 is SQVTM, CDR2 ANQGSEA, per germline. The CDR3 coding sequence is TGCAGCGTTAAGACTAGCCCGATTGACAATGAGCAGTTCTTC. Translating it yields CSVKTSPIDNEQFF.

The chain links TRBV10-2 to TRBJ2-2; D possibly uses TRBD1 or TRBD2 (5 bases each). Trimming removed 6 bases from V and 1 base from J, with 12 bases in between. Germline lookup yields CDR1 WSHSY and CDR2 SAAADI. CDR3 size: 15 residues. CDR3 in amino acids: CASSARDVNTGELFF. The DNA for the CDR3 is TGCGCCAGCAGCGCAAGGGACGTGAACACCGGGGAGCTGTTTTTT.

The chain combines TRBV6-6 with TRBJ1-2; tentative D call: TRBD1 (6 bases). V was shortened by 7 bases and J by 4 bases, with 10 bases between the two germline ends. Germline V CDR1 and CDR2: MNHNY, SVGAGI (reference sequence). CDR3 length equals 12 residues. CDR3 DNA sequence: TGTGCCAGCACCCTGGACAGCTATGGCTACACCTTC. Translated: CASTLDSYGYTF.

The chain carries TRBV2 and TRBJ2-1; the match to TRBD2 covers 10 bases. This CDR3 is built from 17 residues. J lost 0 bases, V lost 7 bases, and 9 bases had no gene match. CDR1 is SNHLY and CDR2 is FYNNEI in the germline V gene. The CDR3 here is CASKASGSLGSYNEQFF. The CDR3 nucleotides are TGTGCCAGCAAGGCTAGCGGGAGCTTGGGCTCCTACAATGAGCAGTTCTTC.

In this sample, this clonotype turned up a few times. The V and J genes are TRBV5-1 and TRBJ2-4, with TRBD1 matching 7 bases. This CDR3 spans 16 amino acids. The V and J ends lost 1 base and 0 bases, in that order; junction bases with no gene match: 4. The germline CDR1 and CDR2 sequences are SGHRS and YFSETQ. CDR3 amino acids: CASSLSTGEAKNIQYF. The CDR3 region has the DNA TGCGCCAGCAGCTTGTCCACAGGGGAAGCCAAAAACATTCAGTACTTC. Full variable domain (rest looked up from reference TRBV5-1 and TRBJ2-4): KAGVTQTPRYLIKTRGQQVTLSCSPISGHRSVSWYQQTPGQGLQFLFEYFSETQRNKGNFPGRFSGRQFSNSRSEMNVSTLELGDSALYLCASSLSTGEAKNIQYFGAGTRLSVL.

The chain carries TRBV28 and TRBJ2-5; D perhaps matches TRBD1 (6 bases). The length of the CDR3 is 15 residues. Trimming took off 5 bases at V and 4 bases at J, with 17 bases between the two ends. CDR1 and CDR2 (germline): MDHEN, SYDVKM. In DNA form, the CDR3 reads TGTGCCAGCAGTCCGTCGGACAGCCTTACAGAGACCCAGTACTTC. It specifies CASSPSDSLTETQYF.

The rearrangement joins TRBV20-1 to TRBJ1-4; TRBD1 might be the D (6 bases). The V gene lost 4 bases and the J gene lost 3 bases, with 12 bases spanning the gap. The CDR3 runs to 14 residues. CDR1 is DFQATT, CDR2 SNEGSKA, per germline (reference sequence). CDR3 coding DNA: TGCAGTGCTACCAGACAGGCCTCTAATGAAAAACTGTTTTTT. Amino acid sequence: CSATRQASNEKLFF.

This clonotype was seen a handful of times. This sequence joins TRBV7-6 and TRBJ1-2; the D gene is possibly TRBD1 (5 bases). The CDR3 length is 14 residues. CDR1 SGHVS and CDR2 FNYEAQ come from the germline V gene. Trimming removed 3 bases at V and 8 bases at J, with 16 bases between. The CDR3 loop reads CASSLQGGVEGYTF. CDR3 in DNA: TGTGCCAGCAGCTTGCAGGGTGGGGTCGAGGGCTACACCTTC.

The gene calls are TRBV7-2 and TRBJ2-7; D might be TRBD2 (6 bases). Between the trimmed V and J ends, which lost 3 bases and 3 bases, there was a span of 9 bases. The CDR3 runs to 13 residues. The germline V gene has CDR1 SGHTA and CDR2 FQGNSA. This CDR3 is CASSLGRDYEQYF. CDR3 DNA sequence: TGTGCCAGCAGCTTGGGGCGGGACTACGAGCAGTACTTC.

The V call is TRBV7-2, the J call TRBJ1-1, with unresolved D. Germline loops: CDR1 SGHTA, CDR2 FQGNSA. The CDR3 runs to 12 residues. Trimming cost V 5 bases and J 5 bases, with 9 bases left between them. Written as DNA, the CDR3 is TGTGCCAGCAGCCACCGGGTGACTGAAGCTTTCTTT. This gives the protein CASSHRVTEAFF.

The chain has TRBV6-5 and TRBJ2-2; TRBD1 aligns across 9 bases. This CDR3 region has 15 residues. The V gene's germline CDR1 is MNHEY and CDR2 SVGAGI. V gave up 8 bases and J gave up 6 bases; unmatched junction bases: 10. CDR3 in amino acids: CASREGTGPPGELFF. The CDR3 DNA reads TGTGCCAGCCGAGAGGGGACAGGGCCCCCCGGGGAGCTGTTTTTT.

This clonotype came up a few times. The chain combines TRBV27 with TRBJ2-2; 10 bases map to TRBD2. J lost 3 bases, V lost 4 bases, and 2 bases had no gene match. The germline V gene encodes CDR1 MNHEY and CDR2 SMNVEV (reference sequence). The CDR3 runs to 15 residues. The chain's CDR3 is CASSYLAGDTGELFF. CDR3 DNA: TGTGCCAGCAGTTACCTAGCGGGAGACACCGGGGAGCTGTTTTTT.

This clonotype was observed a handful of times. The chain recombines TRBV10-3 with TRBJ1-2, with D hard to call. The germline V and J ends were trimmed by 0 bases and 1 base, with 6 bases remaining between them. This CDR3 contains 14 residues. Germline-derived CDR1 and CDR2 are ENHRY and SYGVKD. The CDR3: CAISESSVNYGYTF. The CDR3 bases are TGTGCCATCAGTGAGTCGTCCGTTAACTATGGCTACACCTTC.

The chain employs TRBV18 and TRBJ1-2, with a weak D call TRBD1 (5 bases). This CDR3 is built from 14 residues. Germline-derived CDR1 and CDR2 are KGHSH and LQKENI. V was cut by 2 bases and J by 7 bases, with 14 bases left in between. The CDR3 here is CASSPSGIKGGYTF. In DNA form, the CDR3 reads TGTGCCAGCTCACCATCAGGGATTAAGGGTGGCTACACCTTC.

DNA of the CDR3: TGTGCCAGCAGCTTTAGACTTCCCACCGGGGAGCTGTTTTTT. It specifies CASSFRLPTGELFF. The chain couples TRBV7-8 to TRBJ2-2; D ambiguous. Germline CDR1 reads SGHVS; CDR2 reads FQNEAQ. The V end lost 3 bases, the J end lost 4 bases, and 9 bases lay between the germline ends. The CDR3 has 14 amino acids.

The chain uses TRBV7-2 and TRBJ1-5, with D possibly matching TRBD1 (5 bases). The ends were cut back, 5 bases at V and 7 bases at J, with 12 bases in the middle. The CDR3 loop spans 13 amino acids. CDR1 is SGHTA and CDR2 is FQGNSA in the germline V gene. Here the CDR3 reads CASSNQGWQPQHF. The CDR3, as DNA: TGTGCCAGCAGCAACCAGGGTTGGCAGCCCCAGCATTTT.

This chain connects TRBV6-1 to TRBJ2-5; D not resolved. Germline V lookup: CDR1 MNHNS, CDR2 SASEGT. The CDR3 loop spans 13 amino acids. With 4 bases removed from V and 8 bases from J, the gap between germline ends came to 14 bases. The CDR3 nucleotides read TGTGCCAGCAGTGTGGGTTCTGGAGAAACCCAGTACTTC. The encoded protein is CASSVGSGETQYF.

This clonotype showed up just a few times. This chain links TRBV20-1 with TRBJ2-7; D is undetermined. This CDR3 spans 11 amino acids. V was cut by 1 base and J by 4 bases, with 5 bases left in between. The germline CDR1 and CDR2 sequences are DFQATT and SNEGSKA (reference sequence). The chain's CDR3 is CSARAEYEQYF. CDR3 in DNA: TGCAGTGCTAGAGCGGAATACGAGCAGTACTTC.

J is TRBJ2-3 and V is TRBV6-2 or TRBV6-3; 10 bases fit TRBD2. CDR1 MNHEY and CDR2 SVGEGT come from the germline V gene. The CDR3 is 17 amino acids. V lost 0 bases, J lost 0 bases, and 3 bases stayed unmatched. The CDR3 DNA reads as TGTGCCAGCAGTTACTCCAAACTAGCGGGGAGCACAGATACGCAGTATTTT. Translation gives CASSYSKLAGSTDTQYF.

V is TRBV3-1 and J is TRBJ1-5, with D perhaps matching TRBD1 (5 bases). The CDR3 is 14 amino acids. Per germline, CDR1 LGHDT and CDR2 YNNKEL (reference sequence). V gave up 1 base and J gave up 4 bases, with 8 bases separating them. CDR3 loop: CASSQAGGNQPQHF. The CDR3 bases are TGTGCCAGCAGCCAAGCTGGGGGTAATCAGCCCCAGCATTTT.

This CDR3 is CASSPLGREGRNEQFF. The CDR3 coding sequence is TGCGCCAGCAGCCCCCTAGGAAGGGAGGGCCGGAATGAGCAGTTCTTC. This chain connects TRBV4-1 to TRBJ2-1, with 7 bases aligning to TRBD2. From germline, CDR1 is MGHRA and CDR2 YSYEKL. V shed 4 bases and J 7 bases; nucleotides not matched to a gene: 13. The CDR3 consists of 16 residues.

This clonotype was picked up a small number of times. DNA of the CDR3: TGTGCCAGCAGCCTTTCTACGAACTCCTACAATGAGCAGTTCTTC. Protein: CASSLSTNSYNEQFF. The chain is built from TRBV7-2 and TRBJ2-1; D unclear. The ends were cut back, 5 bases at V and 0 bases at J, with 11 bases in the middle. Germline assignment: CDR1 SGHTA and CDR2 FQGNSA. This CDR3 spans 15 amino acids.